The clone carrying this TCR delta chain was seen a handful of times. Its target is not known. The sample comes from a study of Vδ1+ human thymocytes. Study conclusions and caveats: Highly polyclonal TRG and TRD repertoires with Gaussian CDR3 length distributions appeared in thymus.

Purity of the sorted Vdelta1+ thymocytes ranged from about 97% to 99.6%. Germline V CDR1 and CDR2: TSWWSYY, QGS. The CDR3 consists of 21 residues. V lost 3 bases to trimming and J lost 0 bases, with 29 bases between them. The template was reverse-transcribed extracted RNA. CDR3 amplicons came from multiplex PCR with pooled V-gene forward and constant-region reverse primers. TCRdb re-analyzed the multiplex PCR reads via CATT. The sample has 80,000 or so delta-chain clones; more than 30% are singletons. This TCR was sampled from a boy younger than two who had congenital heart surgery. The chain joins TRDV1 to TRDJ1; tentatively, D is TRDD3 (9 bases). The specimen was Vdelta1+ gamma-delta thymocytes from the thymus. The subset denotes: FACS-sorted CD3+ TCRalphabeta- TCRVdelta1+ TCRVdelta2- thymocytes. The CDR3, as DNA: TGTGCTCTTGGGGACCTTCCTATCCCCTCCGTACTGGGGGACCACACCGATAAACTCATCTTT. Translated, it gives CALGDLPIPSVLGDHTDKLIF.